Listed below are T cell receptor beta chains from one sample, sequenced in a study of early T cells in non-severe SARS-CoV-2 infection. Via MiXCR, TCRdb re-called the 5' RACE reads, giving one row per CDR3 protein. The table includes tens of thousands of distinct CDR3 sequences, around 12% detected once. What was sequenced was whole blood. These receptors originate from an adult who was a healthcare worker with PCR-confirmed SARS-CoV-2 infection or an uninfected control (not recorded which). CDR3s include the opening cysteine and the closing phenylalanine or tryptophan. D genes are given only for firm matches. Some rows have no size entry. The others give once, few or many, or a class for an expanded clone.

clone size,V gene,D gene,J gene,CDR3 DNA,CDR3 protein
many,TRBV6-1,TRBD1,TRBJ1-1,TGTGCCAGCAGTCCCGAAGACAAGAGACAGGGGAACACTGAAGCTTTCTTT,CASSPEDKRQGNTEAFF
many,TRBV20-1,NA,TRBJ2-7,TGCAGTGCTAAAGGGTCCTACTACGAGCAGTACTTC,CSAKGSYYEQYF
many,TRBV12-3/TRBV12-4,NA,TRBJ1-4,TGTGCCAGCAGTTTGTTCTTTACGGAAAAACTGTTTTTT,CASSLFFTEKLFF
many,TRBV20-1,TRBD1,TRBJ1-4,TGCAGTCCGGGACAGCCGACAACTAATGAAAAACTGTTTTTT,CSPGQPTTNEKLFF
many,TRBV7-6,TRBD2,TRBJ2-3,TGTGCCAGCAGCTTAGGACTAGCGCTGACTAGCACAGATACGCAGTATTTT,CASSLGLALTSTDTQYF
NA,TRBV27,NA,TRBJ2-5,TGTGCCAGCAGGAATTTAGGCCACCAAGAGACCCAGTACTTC,CASRNLGHQETQYF
many,TRBV29-1,TRBD1,TRBJ1-1,TGCAGCGTCGATGATTACATGGGACAGGAAGCTTTCTTT,CSVDDYMGQEAFF
many,TRBV7-9,NA,TRBJ2-7,TGTGCCAGCCGAAGGTCGGACGGCTACTACGAGCAGTACTTC,CASRRSDGYYEQYF
many,TRBV20-1,TRBD1,TRBJ1-1,TGCAGTGCTAGTCGCGGTCAGGGGGACACTGAAGCTTTCTTT,CSASRGQGDTEAFF
many,TRBV10-3,NA,TRBJ2-2,TGTGCCATCAGTGAAATGGCCGGGGAGCTGTTTTTT,CAISEMAGELFF
NA,TRBV28,NA,TRBJ1-2,TGTGCCAGCAGGACCCTTAACTATGGCTACACCTTC,CASRTLNYGYTF
many,TRBV7-2,TRBD2,TRBJ2-1,TGTGCCAGCAGCTTTATCCCTAGCGGGGGGGGCTCCTACAATGAGCAGTTCTTC,CASSFIPSGGGSYNEQFF
many,TRBV30,NA,TRBJ2-2,TGTGCCTGGAACCCTAACACCGGGGAGCTGTTTTTT,CAWNPNTGELFF
many,TRBV29-1,NA,TRBJ2-5,TGCAGCGTTGAAGGTTACTGGGGCGGGGAGACCCAGTACTTC,CSVEGYWGGETQYF
many,TRBV29-1,NA,TRBJ2-1,TGCAGCGTTGAAATGAGAATCCTACACAATGAGCAGTTCTTC,CSVEMRILHNEQFF
NA,TRBV7-2,NA,TRBJ2-5,TGTGCCAGCAGCTTTGTGGTAGCCCAAGAGACCCAGTACTTC,CASSFVVAQETQYF
many,TRBV18,TRBD1,TRBJ1-1,TGTGCCAGCTCACCACCCGACAGGGGATATGAAGCTTTCTTT,CASSPPDRGYEAFF
many,TRBV29-1,NA,TRBJ2-5,TGCAGCGTAAGGGGGACCCAAGAGACCCAGTACTTC,CSVRGTQETQYF
many,TRBV5-4,NA,TRBJ2-3,TGTGCCAGCAGCCCCCTGGGTAGCGGATACACAGATACGCAGTATTTT,CASSPLGSGYTDTQYF
many,TRBV2,TRBD1,TRBJ1-5,TGTGCCAGCAGTGACTGGACAGGAGAAAATCAGCCCCAGCATTTT,CASSDWTGENQPQHF
many,TRBV5-4,NA,TRBJ2-7,TGTGCCAGCAGCTGGGGTACCTACGAGCAGTACTTC,CASSWGTYEQYF
many,TRBV5-6,TRBD1,TRBJ1-3,TGTGCCAGCAGCCCGGGACAGCGGTCAGGAAACACCATATATTTT,CASSPGQRSGNTIYF
many,TRBV7-9,NA,TRBJ2-4,TGTGCCAGCAGCGGCCGGGGGTCGGCCAAAAACATTCAGTACTTC,CASSGRGSAKNIQYF
many,TRBV7-2,TRBD1,TRBJ2-5,TGTGCCAGCAGCTTAGGCGTTACAGGGGGAGTCGTGGAGACCCAGTACTTC,CASSLGVTGGVVETQYF
few,TRBV5-5,NA,TRBJ2-2,TGTGCCAGCAGCCCCCACCAGGGAACCCCGAACACCGGGGAGCTGTTTTTT,CASSPHQGTPNTGELFF
many,TRBV4-3,TRBD2,TRBJ2-2,TGCGCCAGCAGCCAACAAGCGGGAGGGCCGGGAACCGGGGAGCTGTTTTTT,CASSQQAGGPGTGELFF
many,TRBV19,NA,TRBJ2-1,TGTGCCAGTAGTATCGGGTTGGGGCTAGGGAACAATGAGCAGTTCTTC,CASSIGLGLGNNEQFF
many,TRBV11-2,TRBD1,TRBJ2-7,TGTGCCAGCAGCTTAGAGATGGGGGGGACAGGGTTGTACGAGCAGTACTTC,CASSLEMGGTGLYEQYF
NA,TRBV4-1,TRBD1,TRBJ2-6,TGCGCCAACAGCCAATCTGACAGGGAACACTCTGGGGCCATCGTCCTGACTTTC,CANSQSDREHSGAIVLTF
many,TRBV7-7,TRBD2,TRBJ2-7,TGTGCCAGTTCGATTGGGGAGGGCTACGAGCAGTACTTC,CASSIGEGYEQYF
many,TRBV7-9,TRBD2,TRBJ2-1,TGTGCCAGCAGCCCTACAGCTAGCGGGAGGGCCTGGGAGCAGTTCTTC,CASSPTASGRAWEQFF
many,TRBV6-6,NA,TRBJ2-1,TGTGCCAGCAGTTACTCGACCGGGGCTAGTGAGCAGTTCTTC,CASSYSTGASEQFF
NA,TRBV4-3,TRBD2,TRBJ2-3,TGCGCCAGCAGCCAAGTGTTAGCGGGGGTAGGCACAGATACGCAGTATTTT,CASSQVLAGVGTDTQYF
many,TRBV29-1,TRBD1,TRBJ1-1,TGCAGCGTCGAGGTGACAGGGGCCGTACAGGGCACTGAAGCTTTCTTT,CSVEVTGAVQGTEAFF
many,TRBV12-3/TRBV12-4,NA,TRBJ2-5,TGTGCCAGCAGTTTCGGTGGGGGGCAAGAGACCCAGTACTTC,CASSFGGGQETQYF
many,TRBV28,TRBD2,TRBJ2-2,TGTGCCAGCCTTGGAGGGAGGGCCCCCGGGGAGCTGTTTTTT,CASLGGRAPGELFF
many,TRBV20-1,NA,TRBJ2-5,TGCAGCCTAAGGCTTCAAGAGACCCAGTACTTC,CSLRLQETQYF
many,TRBV10-3,TRBD2,TRBJ2-7,TGTGCCATCAGTGCGACTAGCGGGAGGATGGACGAGCAGTACTTC,CAISATSGRMDEQYF
many,TRBV7-2,TRBD2,TRBJ2-2,TGTGCCAGCAGCATCAGCGGGAGGGCCGGGGAGCTGTTTTTT,CASSISGRAGELFF
many,TRBV18,NA,TRBJ2-2,TGTGCCAGCTCACCACTCGGCGGGGCGTATGGCGGGGAGCTGTTTTTT,CASSPLGGAYGGELFF